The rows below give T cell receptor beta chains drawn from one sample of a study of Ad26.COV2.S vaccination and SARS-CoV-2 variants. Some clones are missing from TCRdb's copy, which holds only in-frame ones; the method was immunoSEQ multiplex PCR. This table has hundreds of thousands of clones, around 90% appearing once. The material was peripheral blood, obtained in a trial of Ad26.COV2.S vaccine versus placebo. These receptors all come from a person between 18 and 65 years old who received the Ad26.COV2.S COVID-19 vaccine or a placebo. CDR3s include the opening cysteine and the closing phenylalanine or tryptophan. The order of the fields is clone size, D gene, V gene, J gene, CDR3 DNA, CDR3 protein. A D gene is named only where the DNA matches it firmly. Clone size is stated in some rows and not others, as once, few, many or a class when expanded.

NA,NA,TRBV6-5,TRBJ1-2,TGTGCCAGCAGTTACGACGGAGGGGCCCCGAGGTATGGCTACACCTTC,CASSYDGGAPRYGYTF
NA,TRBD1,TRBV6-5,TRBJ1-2,TGTGCCAGCAGCCTAACAGGGGCCGGGTATGGCTACACCTTC,CASSLTGAGYGYTF
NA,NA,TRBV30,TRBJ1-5,TGTGCCTGGAGTGTCGACAGTAATCAGCCCCAGCATTTT,CAWSVDSNQPQHF
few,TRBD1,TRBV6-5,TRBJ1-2,TGTGCCAGCAGTACAGGGGACTATGGCTACACCTTC,CASSTGDYGYTF
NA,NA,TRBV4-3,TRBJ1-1,TGCGCCAGCAGCCAAGGTTTCGGGCAGGCTGTGAACACTGAAGCTTTCTTT,CASSQGFGQAVNTEAFF
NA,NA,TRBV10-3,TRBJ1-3,TGTGCCATCAGTGACAAGGACTCTGGAAACACCATATATTTT,CAISDKDSGNTIYF
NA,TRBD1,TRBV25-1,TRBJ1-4,TGTGCCAGCAGTGAATTCGGGACAGGCGGAACTAATGAAAAACTGTTTTTT,CASSEFGTGGTNEKLFF
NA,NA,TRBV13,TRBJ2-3,TGTGCCAGCCAACTCCGACTTAGTCGCACAGATACGCAGTATTTT,CASQLRLSRTDTQYF
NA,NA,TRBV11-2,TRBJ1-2,TGTGCCAGCAATCAATGGACGGAGAAATATGGCTACACCTTC,CASNQWTEKYGYTF
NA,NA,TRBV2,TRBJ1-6,TGTGCCAGTACGACAGAGAGCTCCTATAATTCACCCCTCCACTTT,CASTTESSYNSPLHF
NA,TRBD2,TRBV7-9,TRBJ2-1,TGTGCCAGCAGCATTACTAGCGGGGGACCATACAATGAGCAGTTCTTC,CASSITSGGPYNEQFF
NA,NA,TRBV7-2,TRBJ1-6,TGTGCCAGCACCCTGGACAGAAACTATAATTCACCCCTCCACTTT,CASTLDRNYNSPLHF
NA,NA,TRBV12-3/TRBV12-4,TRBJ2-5,TGTGCCAGCGGAAGGGTACAGGAGACCCAGTACTTC,CASGRVQETQYF
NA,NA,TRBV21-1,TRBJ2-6,TGTGCCAGCGCGCTGAGGGGACAGGGCGAGAGGGGCTCTGGGGCCAACGTCCTGACTTTC,CASALRGQGERGSGANVLTF
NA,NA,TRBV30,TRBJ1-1,TGTGCCTGGATTCGCGGGGGGTTGGACACTGAAGCTTTCTTT,CAWIRGGLDTEAFF
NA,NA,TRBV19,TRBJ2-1,TGTGCCAGTAGAACGGAGGGCGGGTGGGCCAACAATGAGCAGTTCTTC,CASRTEGGWANNEQFF
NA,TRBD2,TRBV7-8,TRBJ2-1,TGTGCCAGCAGCTTAGGGGGACTAGCGGGAGGGACTTACAATGAGCAGTTCTTC,CASSLGGLAGGTYNEQFF
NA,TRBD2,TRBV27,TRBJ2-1,TGTGCCAGCAGAGCCGGGACTAGAGGTTGGGATGAGCAGTTCTTC,CASRAGTRGWDEQFF
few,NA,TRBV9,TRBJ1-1,TGTGCCAGCAGCGTGGGGGACACTGAAGCTTTCTTT,CASSVGDTEAFF
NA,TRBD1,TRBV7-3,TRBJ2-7,TGTGCCAGCAGCTTAACCCCGGGACAGGGAGCCTACGAGCAGTACTTC,CASSLTPGQGAYEQYF
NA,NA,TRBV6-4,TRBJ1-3,TGTGCCAGCAGAGACCGACAGCTAAACTCTGGAAACACCATATATTTT,CASRDRQLNSGNTIYF
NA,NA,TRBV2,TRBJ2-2,TGTGCCAACGAGGGGGAGGCTGGGGAGCTGTTTTTT,CANEGEAGELFF
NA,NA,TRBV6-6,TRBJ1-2,TGTGCCAGCAGTTACTCTGCAGAGAACTATGGCTACACCTTC,CASSYSAENYGYTF
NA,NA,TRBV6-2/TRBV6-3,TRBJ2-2,TGTGCCAGCAGTTACGGGTTGTTTGCTCGCGCCGGGGAGCTGTTTTTT,CASSYGLFARAGELFF
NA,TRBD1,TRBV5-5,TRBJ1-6,TGTGCCAGCAGCTTGGAGAGGGGGCAAAGTTCACCCCTCCACTTT,CASSLERGQSSPLHF
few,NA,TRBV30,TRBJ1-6,TGTGCCTGGAGAGGTTTCTGGAGCTCCTATAATTCACCCCTCCACTTT,CAWRGFWSSYNSPLHF
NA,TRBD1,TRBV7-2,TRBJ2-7,TGTGCCAGCACCGCGGGGACAGGTTTTATAGAGCAGTACTTC,CASTAGTGFIEQYF
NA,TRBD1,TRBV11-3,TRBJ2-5,TGTGCCAGCAGCTCGGGACAGGCTCAAGAGACCCAGTACTTC,CASSSGQAQETQYF
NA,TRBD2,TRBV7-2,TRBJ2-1,TGTGCCAGCAGCTTAGAGCCCCGGGCTAGCGGGGGTTACTACAATGAGCAGTTCTTC,CASSLEPRASGGYYNEQFF